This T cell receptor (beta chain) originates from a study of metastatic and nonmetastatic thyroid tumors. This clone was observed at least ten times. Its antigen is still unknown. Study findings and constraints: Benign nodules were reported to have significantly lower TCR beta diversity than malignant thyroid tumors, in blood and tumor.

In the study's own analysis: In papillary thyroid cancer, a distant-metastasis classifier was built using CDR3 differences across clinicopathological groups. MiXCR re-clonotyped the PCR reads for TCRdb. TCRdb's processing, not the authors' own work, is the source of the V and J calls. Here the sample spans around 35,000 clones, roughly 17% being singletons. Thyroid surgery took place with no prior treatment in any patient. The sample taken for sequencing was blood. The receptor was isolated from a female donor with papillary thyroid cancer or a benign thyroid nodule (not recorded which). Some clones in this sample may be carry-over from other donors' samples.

In nucleotides, the CDR3 is TGTGCCAGCAGCTTAGGGGTTTCTGGCACAGATACGCAGTATTTT. It codes for CASSLGVSGTDTQYF. The genes are TRBV7-6 and TRBJ2-3; no definite D call. Germline CDR1 is SGHVS and CDR2 is FNYEAQ. Trimming pared 1 base from V and 1 base from J, leaving 9 bases between. This CDR3 is built from 15 residues.